This T cell receptor (beta chain) originates from a study of radiation and T cells in renal cell carcinoma. As for this clone: Its antigen is currently unknown.

Only in-frame clones appear in the TCRdb table, and some are missing; sequencing was by immunoSEQ multiplex PCR. Among 130,000 or so clones, approximately 91% were seen once, and the ten largest hold about 11%. Study-level findings and limits: No pretreatment tumor biopsies were available for baseline clonotypes. From baseline, blood top tumor clonotypes peaked at 2 weeks post-radiation.

Time point indicated: baseline pretreatment blood. Treatment defined: 15 Gy SBRT to primary tumor, nephrectomy 4 weeks later. The material sequenced was blood, taken from a patient whose treatment included radiotherapy and nephrectomy. The TCR originated in a woman aged 45-65 years with renal cell carcinoma.

CDR3 region: CASSMGHRGNTGELFF. Here the CDR3 DNA reads TGTGCCAGTAGTATGGGGCACAGGGGGAACACCGGGGAGCTGTTTTTT. This chain uses TRBV19 with TRBJ2-2; 7 bases fit TRBD1. The CDR3 extends over 16 amino acids. The J segment lost 1 base and the V segment lost 3 bases, leaving 5 bases of the junction unmatched. Germline CDR1 LNHDA, CDR2 SQIVND (reference sequence).